Presented here are 21 T cell receptor beta chains from one specimen sequenced in a study of blood T cell repertoires in COVID-19 (dated by TCRdb to the early 2020s). The library came from the immunoSEQ multiplex PCR assay. Here the immuneACCESS table is served through TCRdb, limited to in-frame sequences with V and J called. Missing clones are a known gap in these copies; in checked studies unresolved V genes cover under half, and the rest lacks a known reason. Within this sample are around 330,000 clones, with around 89% of them counted one time only. Roughly 4% of the sample is held by the ten biggest clonotypes. Sequenced input: peripheral blood. These receptors came from a woman aged 50 to 65 with active or convalescent COVID-19.

This chain uses TRBV7-3 with TRBJ1-1; 9 bases align to TRBD1. V lost 5 bases, J lost 4 bases, and 14 bases stayed unmatched. From germline, CDR1 is SGHTA and CDR2 FQGTGA. The CDR3 extends over 17 amino acids. CDR3 nucleotides: TGTGCCAGCAGCGGGGACAGGGCACTTCCAGAGAGCACTGAAGCTTTCTTT. The encoded protein is CASSGDRALPESTEAFF.

J is TRBJ2-3 and V is TRBV5-1; 8 bases fit TRBD2. CDR3 size: 16 residues. The germline gives CDR1 SGHRS, CDR2 YFSETQ. Trimming removed 4 bases from V and 1 base from J; junction bases left unmatched: 8. The CDR3 loop is CASSAHPLAGTDTQYF. CDR3 bases: TGCGCCAGCAGCGCCCACCCACTAGCGGGCACAGATACGCAGTATTTT.

The genes are TRBV6-5 and TRBJ1-6; possibly TRBD1 for D (5 bases). The V end lost 6 bases, the J end lost 9 bases, and 15 bases lay between the germline ends. CDR3 size: 14 residues. CDR1 is MNHEY, CDR2 SVGAGI, per germline. CDR3 nucleotide sequence: TGTGCCAGCAGGTCAAGGGGTCTTGCTTCACCCCTCCACTTT. This translates into CASRSRGLASPLHF.

The genes are TRBV5-1 and TRBJ1-1, with TRBD1 as a possible D gene (6 bases). The CDR3 runs 14 residues. The V end was cut by 3 bases, the J end by 0 bases, with 9 bases between. Germline assignment: CDR1 SGHRS and CDR2 YFSETQ. CDR3 in amino acids: CASSYRDMNTEAFF. CDR3 nucleotides: TGCGCCAGCAGCTACCGGGACATGAACACTGAAGCTTTCTTT.

The chain has TRBV4-3 and TRBJ1-1; D perhaps matches TRBD1 (6 bases). Trimming left V 1 base short and J 1 base short, with 10 bases between. Germline values: CDR1 LGHNA, CDR2 YSLEER. CDR3 length equals 15 residues. In nucleotides, the CDR3 is TGCGCCAGCAGCCAAGGAGGGGGAAGGAACACTGAAGCTTTCTTT. Its protein is CASSQGGGRNTEAFF.

The CDR3 is CASSFTSQGLSYEQYF. In nucleotides, the CDR3 is TGTGCCAGCAGTTTTACGTCCCAGGGACTGAGCTACGAGCAGTACTTC. The J gene is TRBJ2-7, the V gene TRBV6-5; D might be TRBD2 (6 bases). V gave up 4 bases and J gave up 3 bases, with 19 bases separating them. Germline loops: CDR1 MNHEY, CDR2 SVGAGI. The CDR3 loop spans 16 amino acids.

The chain recombines TRBV12-5 with TRBJ2-7, with 7 bases aligning to TRBD2. V lost 6 bases and J lost 1; bases outside the gene matches: 9. Germline CDR1 and CDR2: LGHNT and FRNRAP. This CDR3 is built from 15 residues. Written as DNA, the CDR3 is TGTGCTAGTGGCTTATCTAGCGGTAATTCCTACGAGCAGTACTTC. This encodes CASGLSSGNSYEQYF.

This clone has a single count. The chain uses TRBV7-3 and TRBJ2-5; possibly TRBD1 for D (5 bases). Per the germline V gene, CDR1 is SGHTA and CDR2 is FQGTGA. With 5 bases removed from V and 2 bases from J, the gap between germline ends came to 9 bases. The CDR3 sequence is 13 residues long. CDR3: CASSLRVQETQYF. CDR3 DNA: TGTGCCAGCAGCCTCAGGGTGCAAGAGACCCAGTACTTC.

Concerning this clone: The sample has other DNA sequences that encode this CDR3 too. The chain uses TRBV12-3 or TRBV12-4 and TRBJ1-5, with D tentatively TRBD1 (5 bases). Deletions cut 6 bases from V and 2 bases from J, with 8 bases between. This CDR3 has 13 amino acids. CDR3 nucleotides: TGTGCCAGCAGGACGGGGGGCAATCAGCCCCAGCATTTT. Protein sequence: CASRTGGNQPQHF.

The V gene is TRBV27, the J gene TRBJ2-7, with TRBD1 matching over 9 bases. CDR1 and CDR2 from the germline V gene are MNHEY and SMNVEV (reference sequence). Germline trimming cut 3 bases from V and 3 bases from J; bases unmatched to any gene: 6. The CDR3 covers 15 residues. CDR3 DNA: TGTGCCAGCAGTTTCTCGGGACAGGGTTACTACGAGCAGTACTTC. Its protein is CASSFSGQGYYEQYF.

The V gene is TRBV15, the J gene TRBJ1-2; a possible D gene is TRBD1 (5 bases). Germline CDR1 and CDR2: LNHNV and YYDKDF (reference sequence). Trimming shortened V by 4 bases and J by 4 bases, and 19 bases separated the two germline ends. This CDR3 comprises 16 residues. The CDR3 loop is CATSKLKMGGAYGYTF. The CDR3, as DNA: TGTGCCACCAGCAAGCTAAAGATGGGAGGGGCCTATGGCTACACCTTC.

This clone has just a few counts. The identical CDR3 is also encoded by other nucleotide sequences in the sample. This chain uses TRBV7-9 with TRBJ1-5; D may be TRBD1 (5 bases). This CDR3 comprises 14 residues. Germline V gene lookup returns CDR1 SEHNR and CDR2 FQNEAQ (reference sequence). V was cut by 3 bases and J by 2 bases, with 8 bases left in between. CDR3 DNA sequence: TGTGCCAGCAGCTTGGGGCAGGGCAATCAGCCCCAGCATTTT. Encoded protein: CASSLGQGNQPQHF.

The rearrangement links TRBV6-6 to TRBJ2-3; tentative D call: TRBD2 (6 bases). Per germline, CDR1 MNHNY and CDR2 SVGAGI (reference sequence). The germline V and J ends were trimmed by 6 bases and 4 bases, with 11 bases remaining between them. The CDR3 has 13 amino acids. This CDR3 is CASRVADSDTQYF. The CDR3 nucleotides are TGTGCCAGCAGGGTAGCGGACTCAGATACGCAGTATTTT.

The chain recombines TRBV9 with TRBJ1-3; D might be TRBD1 (6 bases). This CDR3 is built from 17 residues. Germline assignment: CDR1 SGDLS and CDR2 YYNGEE. Trimming cost V 4 bases and J 0 bases, with 17 bases left between them. The CDR3 sequence is CASSPQTGPHSGNTIYF. In nucleotides, the CDR3 is TGTGCCAGCAGCCCCCAGACAGGTCCGCACTCTGGAAACACCATATATTTT.

This clone has only a few counts. The CDR3 protein is CASSRWTSGVSVNEQFF. The CDR3 region has the DNA TGTGCCAGCTCACGTTGGACTAGCGGGGTCTCTGTAAATGAGCAGTTCTTC. The V call is TRBV18, the J call TRBJ2-1; TRBD2 agrees at 12 bases. The CDR3 covers 17 residues. J gave up 7 bases and V 4 bases, and 11 bases lay outside the gene matches. Germline V CDR1 and CDR2: KGHSH, LQKENI.

The rearrangement links TRBV27 to TRBJ2-7, with D perhaps TRBD1 (6 bases). V was shortened by 6 bases and J by 6 bases, with 15 bases between the two germline ends. CDR3 size: 13 residues. CDR1 is MNHEY, CDR2 SMNVEV, per germline (reference sequence). CDR3 region: CASSPRGNGEQYF. In DNA, the CDR3 is TGTGCCAGCAGCCCCAGGGGAAACGGCGAGCAGTACTTC.

A few counts support this clone. This chain links TRBV5-4 with TRBJ2-7, with D possibly matching TRBD1 (6 bases). CDR3 length: 16 amino acids. Germline CDR1 is SGHNT and CDR2 is YYREEE (reference sequence). V was cut by 3 bases and J by 2 bases, with 18 bases left in between. The CDR3 sequence is CASSSRRDRSPYEQYF. CDR3 nucleotide sequence: TGTGCCAGCAGCTCACGGAGAGACAGGTCTCCCTACGAGCAGTACTTC.

This sequence joins TRBV7-2 and TRBJ2-1; D unresolved. The CDR3 is made up of 12 amino acids. Trimming took off 5 bases at V and 6 bases at J, with 8 bases between the two ends. Germline CDR1 SGHTA, CDR2 FQGNSA. The CDR3 nucleotides are TGTGCCAGCAGCCCACAGATCAATGAGCAGTTCTTC. Its protein product is CASSPQINEQFF.

In nucleotides, the CDR3 is TGTGCCAGCAGCTTAGAACCGAGGCAGACTGAAGCTTTCTTT. It yields the protein CASSLEPRQTEAFF. The chain joins TRBV11-2 to TRBJ1-1; D is undetermined. The germline V gene encodes CDR1 SGHAT and CDR2 FQNNGV. This CDR3 is 14 amino acids long. V dropped 0 bases and J dropped 5 bases, with 10 bases sitting between them.

The chain is built from TRBV4-3 and TRBJ1-1; TRBD1 is a possible D gene (5 bases). Germline values: CDR1 LGHNA, CDR2 YSLEER. V dropped 4 bases and J dropped 4 bases, with 10 bases sitting between them. This CDR3 is 13 amino acids long. The CDR3 loop reads CASSREGTTEAFF. The DNA of the CDR3 is TGCGCCAGCAGCCGGGAGGGGACCACTGAAGCTTTCTTT.

V usage is TRBV13 and J usage is TRBJ2-7, with TRBD2 matching over 7 bases. The CDR3 totals 16 residues. The V gene end was trimmed by 1 base and the J gene end by 0 bases; junction bases not matched to a gene: 6. From germline, CDR1 is PRHDT and CDR2 FYEKMQ (reference sequence). The CDR3 DNA sequence: TGTGCCAGCAGCTTAGAGCTTGGCGGGAGCTCCTACGAGCAGTACTTC. Residues: CASSLELGGSSYEQYF.